This TCR beta chain was sequenced in a study of Ad26.COV2.S vaccination and SARS-CoV-2 variants. Background on the study: Dosing was one shot or two shots 56 days apart. Whole-study results and caveats: Vaccinees and placebo recipients showed similar non-spike TCR breadth. The authors reported substantial breadth in spike-specific CD8+ and CD4+ T cell responses after vaccination.

Sequencing used immunoSEQ multiplex PCR; TCRdb keeps in-frame clones, though not all of them. This sample has 350,000 to 450,000 clones, with around 93% found just once. Concerning this clone itself: The antigen is undetermined.

The CDR3 is 15 residues long. The germline gives CDR1 SEHNR, CDR2 FQNEAQ (reference sequence). V gave up 5 bases and J gave up 5 bases, with 18 bases separating them. Treatment described: around 19 received Ad26.COV2.S at low or high dose, single or two shots; about 5 received placebo; per-sample allocation not given. Day 63 after the first injection of vaccine or placebo was the sampling time. V and J are TRBV7-9 and TRBJ1-1, with D maybe TRBD1 (6 bases). The receptor's source is a person between 18 and 65 years old who received the Ad26.COV2.S COVID-19 vaccine or a placebo. The input for sequencing was peripheral blood, taken in a trial of Ad26.COV2.S vaccine versus placebo. The CDR3: CASSTTGATWTEAFF. As DNA, the CDR3 is TGTGCCAGCAGCACGACGGGGGCGACGTGGACTGAAGCTTTCTTT.